The text below deals with one T cell receptor beta chain. The antigen it binds to is not known. No much larger clone is present one base from it, and per-base qualities are unavailable. TCRbeta CDR3 regions were sequenced with the immunoSEQ Assay. After extraction, genomic DNA underwent amplification by bias-controlled multiplex PCR, followed by high-throughput sequencing. As for the original processing: To quantify the absolute abundance of every unique TCRbeta CDR3 region, sequences were collapsed and filtered. T cell fraction was estimated by normalization of TCRbeta template counts to usable DNA, with usable DNA being measured through amplification of reference genes present in all nucleated cells. Repertoire TCRs were annotated as SARS-CoV-2-specific by exact matching of V gene, CDR3 amino acid sequence and J gene to a known reactive TCR set. The reference SARS-CoV-2 TCR set was obtained from MIRA and was filtered for enrichment in COVID-19-positive ImmuneCODE repertoires, whereby public or cross-reactive TCRs were removed. Based on the MIRA antigens, annotated TCRs were further analysed at the level of specific ORF or position within ORF. Breadth was defined as the number of annotated unique rearrangements divided by the total number of unique productive rearrangements, and depth was defined as the summed frequency of the annotated unique rearrangements. Two-sided Wilcoxon rank-sum tests were applied when comparing TCR breadth between groups. In its TCRdb copy, this immuneACCESS table keeps in-frame sequences only and misses some clones. Where compared with another copy, unresolved V genes explain less than half of these, and the others have no known cause. V, J and clone size derive from that table, while D and trimming were established from the DNA sequence. The sample yields over 200,000 clones; more than 75% were counted once. The ten largest clones represent about 10% of the sample.

The sample is drawn from a study of Ad26.COV2.S vaccination and SARS-CoV-2 variants (dated by TCRdb to about 2021). For the wider study: Donors in the vaccine arm were drawn from COV1001, a multicentre, randomized, double-blind, placebo-controlled phase I-IIa trial testing Ad26.COV2.S in healthy adults. Investigators remained blinded to trial group allocation during experiments and outcome assessment. Ad26.COV2.S was administered intramuscularly at a dose of 5x10^10 or 1x10^11 viral particles, either as one shot or as two shots given 56 days apart. Trial participants were randomized into five groups of five, in which low-dose or high-dose Ad26.COV2.S was given once or twice, or placebo was given on both occasions. TCRbeta repertoire sequencing was used to assess the specificity and breadth of SARS-CoV-2-reactive T cell receptors after Ad26.COV2.S vaccination. A total of roughly 32 samples were included in the TCR-sequenced set, comprising roughly 20 Ad26.COV2.S vaccine recipients, 5 placebo recipients and 8 SARS-CoV-2 convalescent individuals. General study outcomes and caveats: Compared with placebo recipients, Ad26.COV2.S recipients showed higher spike-specific TCR breadth (P = 0.0014). After vaccination, substantial breadth of spike-specific CD8+ and CD4+ T cell responses was reported. According to the authors, total T cell responses may have been underestimated by the TCR breadth and depth analyses. The study lacked the statistical power to compare responses across vaccine doses or regimens. Comparable non-spike TCR breadth was observed between vaccine and placebo recipients, consistent with only spike being contained in the vaccine.

The treatment or condition label, read with the paper, signifies: over 15 received Ad26.COV2.S at low or high dose, single or two shots; a few received placebo; per-sample allocation not given. For vaccine and placebo recipients, the sequenced repertoires came from samples collected on day 63 after the first injection. Between 29 July and 7 August 2020, Cohort 1b enrolled 25 adults aged 18-55 years at one site in Boston, USA. Ad26.COV2.S consisted of a replication-incompetent adenovirus type 26 vector by which a prefusion-stabilized SARS-CoV-2 spike protein from the original Wuhan strain was expressed. The specimen comprised peripheral blood, sampled in a trial of Ad26.COV2.S vaccine versus placebo. This clonotype originated in a person between 18 and 65 years old who received the Ad26.COV2.S COVID-19 vaccine or a placebo.

Here is the DNA: TGTGCCAGCAGTTTATCCCCGGATGAGCAGTTCTTC. This codes for CASSLSPDEQFF. Here the chain combines TRBV12-3 or TRBV12-4 and TRBJ2-1; no D gene call is confident. V and J lose 2 bases and 8 bases, and a span of 7 bases separates them. Including the terminal cysteine and phenylalanine, the CDR3 comprises 12 residues. Of the read, only the CDR3 DNA is kept; its 36 bases are in frame from base 1.